The clone carrying this T cell receptor (beta chain) was detected only a few times. Antigen unknown. The sample belongs to a study of T cells in Graves' hyperthyroidism and ophthalmopathy. Using RNA transcripts as the source, TCR beta CDR3 regions were amplified. Primed by the HTBI set, a first-round RT-PCR was run on the TCR CDR3. TCRdb re-analysed the multiplex PCR reads in MiXCR, keeping a single row per CDR3 protein. The sample lists a few hundred thousand distinct CDR3 sequences; more than 13% were seen once. Overall study findings and caveats: Blood samples included most of the expanded thyroid clonotypes exceeding 0.001. From stable hyperthyroidism, ophthalmopathy was set apart by a 13 V-J model.

Germline lookup yields CDR1 LGHDT and CDR2 YNNKEL (reference sequence). CDR3 length: 14 amino acids. V was cut by 3 bases and J by 6 bases, with 13 bases left in between. Researchers defined stable Graves' hyperthyroidism as no ophthalmopathy progression within 18 months. The chain has TRBV3-1 and TRBJ2-3; TRBD2 is a possible D gene (5 bases). This clonotype was sampled from a woman aged 25 to 39 with Graves' hyperthyroidism. The sequencing input was blood. The CDR3 DNA is TGTGCCAGCAGCCATTCGGGGATGCGGGATACGCAGTATTTT. It is translated as CASSHSGMRDTQYF.